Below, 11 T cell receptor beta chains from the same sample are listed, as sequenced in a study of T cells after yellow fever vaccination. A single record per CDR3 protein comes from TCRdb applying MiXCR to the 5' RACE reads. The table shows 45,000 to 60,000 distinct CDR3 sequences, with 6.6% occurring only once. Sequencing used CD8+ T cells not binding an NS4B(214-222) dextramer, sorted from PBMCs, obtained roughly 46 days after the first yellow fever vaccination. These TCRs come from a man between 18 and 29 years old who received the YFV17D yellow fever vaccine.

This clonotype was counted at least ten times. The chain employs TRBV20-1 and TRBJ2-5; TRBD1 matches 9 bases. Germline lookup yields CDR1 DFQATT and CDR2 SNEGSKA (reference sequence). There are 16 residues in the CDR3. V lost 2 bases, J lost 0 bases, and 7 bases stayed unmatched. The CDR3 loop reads CSARPPGQGYQETQYF. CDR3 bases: TGCAGTGCTAGACCGCCGGGACAGGGATACCAAGAGACCCAGTACTTC.

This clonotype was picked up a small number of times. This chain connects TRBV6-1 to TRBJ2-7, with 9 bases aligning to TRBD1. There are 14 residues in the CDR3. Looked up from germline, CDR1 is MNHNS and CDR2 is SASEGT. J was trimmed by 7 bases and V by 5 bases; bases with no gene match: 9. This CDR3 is CASSPGQGVGEQYV. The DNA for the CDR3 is TGTGCCAGCAGTCCGGGACAGGGAGTGGGAGAGCAGTACGTC.

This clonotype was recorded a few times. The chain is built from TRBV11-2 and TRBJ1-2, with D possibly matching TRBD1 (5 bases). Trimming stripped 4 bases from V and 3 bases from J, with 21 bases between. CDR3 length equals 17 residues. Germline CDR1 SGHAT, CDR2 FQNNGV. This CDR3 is CASSSRPRGIPYYGYTF. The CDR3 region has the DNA TGTGCCAGCAGCTCTAGGCCCCGGGGGATCCCTTACTATGGCTACACCTTC.

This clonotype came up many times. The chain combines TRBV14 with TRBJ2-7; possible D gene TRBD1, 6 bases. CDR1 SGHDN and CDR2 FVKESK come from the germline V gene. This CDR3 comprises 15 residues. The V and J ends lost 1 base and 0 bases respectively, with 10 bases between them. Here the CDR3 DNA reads TGTGCCAGCAGCCAAGTCCGGGACACCTCCTACGAGCAGTACTTC. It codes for CASSQVRDTSYEQYF.

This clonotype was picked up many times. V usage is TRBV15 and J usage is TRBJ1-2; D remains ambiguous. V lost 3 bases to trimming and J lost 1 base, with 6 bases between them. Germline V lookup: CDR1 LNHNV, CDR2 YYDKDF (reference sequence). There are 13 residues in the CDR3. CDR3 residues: CATSSPINYGYTF. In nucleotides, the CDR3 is TGTGCCACCAGCAGTCCAATTAACTATGGCTACACCTTC.

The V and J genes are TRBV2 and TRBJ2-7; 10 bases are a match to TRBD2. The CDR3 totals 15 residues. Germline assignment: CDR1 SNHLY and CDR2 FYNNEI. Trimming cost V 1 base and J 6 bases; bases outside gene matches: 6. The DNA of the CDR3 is TGTGCCAGCAGTGAAGACCCAGCGGGGGGGCGCGAGCAGTACTTC. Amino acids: CASSEDPAGGREQYF.

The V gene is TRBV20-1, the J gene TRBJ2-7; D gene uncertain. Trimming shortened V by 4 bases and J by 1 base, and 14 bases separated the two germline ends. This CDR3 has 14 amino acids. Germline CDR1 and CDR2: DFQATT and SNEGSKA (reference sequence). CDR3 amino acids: CSANRRRGSYEQYF. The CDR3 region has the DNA TGCAGTGCTAACCGCCGAAGAGGATCCTACGAGCAGTACTTC.

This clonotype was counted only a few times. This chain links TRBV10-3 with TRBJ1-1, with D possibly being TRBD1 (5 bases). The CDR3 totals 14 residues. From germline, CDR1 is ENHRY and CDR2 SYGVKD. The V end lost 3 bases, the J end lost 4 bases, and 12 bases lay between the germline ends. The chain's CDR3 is CAISDIRGFTEAFF. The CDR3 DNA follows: TGTGCCATCAGTGACATTAGGGGTTTCACTGAAGCTTTCTTT.

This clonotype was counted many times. CDR3: CASSRGTGENEQYF. The CDR3 nucleotides read TGCGCCAGCAGCCGGGGGACAGGGGAGAACGAGCAGTACTTC. This chain joins TRBV4-1 and TRBJ2-7, with TRBD1 matching over 10 bases. Germline V CDR1 and CDR2: MGHRA, YSYEKL. The ends lost 4 bases at V and 5 bases at J; junction bases unmatched: 5. CDR3 length: 14 residues.

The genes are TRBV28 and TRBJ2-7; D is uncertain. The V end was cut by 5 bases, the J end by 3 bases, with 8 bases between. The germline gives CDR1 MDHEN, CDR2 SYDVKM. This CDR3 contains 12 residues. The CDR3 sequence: CASSDFGYEQYV. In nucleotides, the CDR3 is TGTGCCAGCAGTGATTTCGGCTACGAGCAGTACGTC.

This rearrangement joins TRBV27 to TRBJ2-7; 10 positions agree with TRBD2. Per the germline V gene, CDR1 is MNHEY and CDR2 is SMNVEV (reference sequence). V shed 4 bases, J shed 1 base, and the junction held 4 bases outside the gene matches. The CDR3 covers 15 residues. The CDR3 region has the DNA TGTGCCAGCAGTTCCCTAGCGGGGGTTTCCTACGAGCAGTACTTC. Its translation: CASSSLAGVSYEQYF.